This TCR beta chain was recovered during a study of blood T cells in healthy people across ages. Study-wide results and limits: More naive CD4+ cells and higher diversity marked long-lived donors relative to aged donors. Per million T cells, the diversity of TCR beta decreased roughly linearly as age advanced.

Isolated PBMCs totaled at least 7 million in each sample. Primed by a sample-barcoded 5' primer and a J-beta primer mix, a second PCR proceeded for 7 to 11 cycles. Tagging of each cDNA molecule was performed by a template-switch adaptor with 12 random nucleotides. TCRdb redid the calling of the 5' RACE reads with MiXCR, one entry per CDR3 protein. This sample has 800,000 to 950,000 distinct CDR3 sequences, with around 46% found just once. As to this clonotype: Its cognate antigen is unknown.

The V and J ends lost 0 bases and 0 bases respectively, with 15 bases between them. This CDR3 contains 18 residues. The V gene's germline CDR1 is LGHNA and CDR2 YSLEER. The source material was blood. The chain is built from TRBV4-3 and TRBJ2-1, with D perhaps matching TRBD1 (5 bases). This clonotype was sampled from a man in his thirties or forties in good health. Here the CDR3 reads CASSQDLGRVSSYNEQFF. In nucleotides, the CDR3 is TGCGCCAGCAGCCAAGATTTGGGGCGCGTCTCCTCCTACAATGAGCAGTTCTTC.